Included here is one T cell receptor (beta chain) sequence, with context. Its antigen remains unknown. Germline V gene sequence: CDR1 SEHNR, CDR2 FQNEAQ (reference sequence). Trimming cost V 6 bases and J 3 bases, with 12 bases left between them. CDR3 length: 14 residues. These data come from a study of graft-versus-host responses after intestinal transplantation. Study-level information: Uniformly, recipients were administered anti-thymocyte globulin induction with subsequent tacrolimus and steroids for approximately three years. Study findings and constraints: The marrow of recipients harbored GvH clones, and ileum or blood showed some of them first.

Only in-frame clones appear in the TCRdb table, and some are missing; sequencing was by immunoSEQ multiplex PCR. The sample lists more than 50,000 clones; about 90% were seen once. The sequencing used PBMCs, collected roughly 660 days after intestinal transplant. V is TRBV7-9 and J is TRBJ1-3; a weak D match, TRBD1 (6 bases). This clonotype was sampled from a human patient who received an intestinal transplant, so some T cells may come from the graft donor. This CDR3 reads CASRLQGSGNTIYF. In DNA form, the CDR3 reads TGTGCCAGCAGGTTACAGGGTAGTGGAAACACCATATATTTT.